This T cell receptor beta chain was recovered during a study of T cells in Graves' hyperthyroidism and ophthalmopathy. On the study more broadly: The authors collected peripheral blood at initial diagnosis, before any treatment. General observations from the study: Researchers found most expanded thyroid clonotypes above 0.001 in blood as well.

CDR1 and CDR2 (germline): MNHNS, SASEGT. V lost 6 bases and J lost 2, with 7 bases in between. This CDR3 comprises 13 residues. This clonotype has ten or more counts. Antigen specificity is unknown. The investigators amplified TCR beta CDR3 regions from RNA transcripts. The TCR CDR3 first-round RT-PCR relied on the HTBI primer set. TCRdb passed the multiplex PCR reads through MiXCR, listing each CDR3 protein once. The sample lists some 300,000 distinct CDR3 sequences, around 16% occurring once. Used for diagnoses were clinical symptoms, serum thyroxine and TRAb, thyroid ultrasound and orbital computed tomography. Cells are PBMCs isolated from about 10 ml of fresh blood.

V usage is TRBV6-1 and J usage is TRBJ2-2; D is unresolved. This clonotype was sampled from a young man with Graves' hyperthyroidism. Sequencing input: blood. CDR3 bases: TGTGCCAGCAGAGCGCCTAACACCGGGGAGCTGTTTTTT. Its protein is CASRAPNTGELFF.